The 17 T cell receptor beta chains below come from one sample, sequenced in a study of cytomegalovirus exposure and HLA in healthy donors. The PCR was carried out with 60 Vbeta primers and 13 Jbeta primers. Libraries were prepared by immunoSEQ multiplex PCR; TCRdb keeps only in-frame clonotypes and omits some of them. The table lists 120,000 or so clones, over 75% of them singletons, with 1.4% to 1.5% in the top ten. Sequencing used PBMCs. Receptors were obtained from a woman aged 18-30 years in good health and CMV-seronegative.

V and J are TRBV6-1 and TRBJ2-3, with D possibly TRBD2 on 5 matching bases. Between the trimmed V and J ends, which lost 3 bases and 4 bases, there was a span of 14 bases. Germline values: CDR1 MNHNS, CDR2 SASEGT. The CDR3 has 15 residues. The CDR3 reads CASSDDGIGADTQYF. CDR3 bases: TGTGCCAGCAGTGACGACGGGATAGGCGCAGATACGCAGTATTTT.

This chain connects TRBV7-9 to TRBJ1-1; D uncertain. The CDR3 spans 16 residues. Germline CDR1 reads SEHNR; CDR2 reads FQNEAQ (reference sequence). V dropped 5 bases and J dropped 1 base, with 17 bases sitting between them. CDR3 in DNA: TGTGCCAGCAGCCCCCAGAGAGACACTCCGAACACTGAAGCTTTCTTT. It specifies CASSPQRDTPNTEAFF.

The chain joins TRBV5-8 to TRBJ1-4; 8 nucleotides match TRBD1. V shed 4 bases, J shed 3 bases, and the junction held 5 bases outside the gene matches. The CDR3 is 15 amino acids. Germline CDR1 SGHTS, CDR2 YDEGEE. The CDR3 loop is CASSRQGASNEKLFF. Here the CDR3 DNA reads TGTGCCAGCAGCAGGCAGGGGGCTTCTAATGAAAAACTGTTTTTT.

The chain has TRBV9 and TRBJ2-2, with unresolved D. CDR3 length: 14 residues. CDR1 and CDR2 from the germline V gene are SGDLS and YYNGEE. Trimming cost V 3 bases and J 6 bases, with 12 bases left between them. CDR3 in amino acids: CASSAPSHPGELFF. Written as DNA, the CDR3 is TGTGCCAGCAGCGCGCCTAGTCATCCCGGGGAGCTGTTTTTT.

The rearrangement joins TRBV10-3 to TRBJ1-2; 10 bases are shared with TRBD1. Germline V gene sequence: CDR1 ENHRY, CDR2 SYGVKD. The CDR3 has 17 residues. After removal of 6 bases from V and 8 bases from J, the junction contained 18 bases not matched to a gene. The CDR3 reads CAIRAQPDRGIGRGYTF. The DNA for the CDR3 is TGTGCCATCAGGGCACAGCCGGACAGGGGGATTGGAAGGGGCTACACCTTC.

This sequence joins TRBV18 and TRBJ1-5; 10 bases agree with TRBD1. The CDR3 extends over 16 amino acids. V was pared by 3 bases and J by 3 bases, with 5 bases of the junction left unmatched. CDR1 is KGHSH, CDR2 LQKENI, per germline. CDR3 sequence reads: CASSPGTGVINQPQHF. The CDR3 nucleotides are TGTGCCAGCTCACCGGGGACAGGGGTGATCAATCAGCCCCAGCATTTT.

The chain couples TRBV23-1 to TRBJ1-5; D gene uncertain. TRBV23-1 counts as an open reading frame of uncertain function. The CDR3 has 14 amino acids. V lost 0 bases and J lost 7, with 10 bases in between. The CDR3 here is CASSQSGPGQPQHF. In DNA form, the CDR3 reads TGCGCCAGCAGTCAATCGGGTCCGGGGCAGCCCCAGCATTTT.

The chain has TRBV5-1 and TRBJ2-3; D is ambiguous. The germline V and J ends were trimmed by 0 bases and 6 bases, with 8 bases remaining between them. The V gene's germline CDR1 is SGHRS and CDR2 YFSETQ. This CDR3 comprises 13 residues. The CDR3: CASSLAERDTQYF. CDR3 nucleotides: TGCGCCAGCAGCTTGGCGGAGAGGGATACGCAGTATTTT.

This chain connects TRBV25-1 to TRBJ2-5, with 8 bases matching TRBD1. The CDR3 consists of 15 residues. Looked up from germline, CDR1 is MGHDK and CDR2 is SYGVNS. With V trimmed by 4 bases and J by 1 base, 5 bases remained unmatched. This chain's CDR3 is CASSGPDRGQETQYF. As DNA, the CDR3 is TGTGCCAGCAGTGGACCCGACAGGGGCCAAGAGACCCAGTACTTC.

This clone was counted a single time. The chain combines TRBV5-1 with TRBJ2-3; 8 bases line up with TRBD2. J gave up 5 bases and V 2 bases, and 7 bases lay outside the gene matches. Germline assignment: CDR1 SGHRS and CDR2 YFSETQ. The CDR3 loop spans 15 amino acids. The CDR3 region is CASSLSPGGRDTQYF. CDR3 DNA: TGCGCCAGCAGCTTATCTCCGGGGGGGCGAGATACGCAGTATTTT.

The rearrangement links TRBV9 to TRBJ2-3; 9 bases fit TRBD2. The trim removed 4 bases at V and 0 bases at J, leaving 0 bases unmatched. Germline-derived CDR1 and CDR2 are SGDLS and YYNGEE. CDR3 length: 14 amino acids. CDR3 loop: CASSLAGSTDTQYF. The CDR3 DNA is TGTGCCAGCAGCCTAGCGGGGAGCACAGATACGCAGTATTTT.

J is TRBJ2-1 and V is TRBV7-8; D remains ambiguous. The CDR3 is made up of 15 amino acids. V shed 3 bases and J shed 4 bases, with 13 bases lying between them. Germline V gene sequence: CDR1 SGHVS, CDR2 FQNEAQ. The CDR3 DNA reads as TGTGCCAGCAGCTTCGACCTGACACCATACAATGAGCAGTTCTTC. It codes for CASSFDLTPYNEQFF.

The chain recombines TRBV20-1 with TRBJ2-1; the match to TRBD2 covers 7 bases. V lost 6 bases and J lost 7; bases outside the gene matches: 3. The length of the CDR3 is 11 residues. CDR1 DFQATT and CDR2 SNEGSKA come from the germline V gene (reference sequence). This chain's CDR3 is CSAERGNEQFF. CDR3 DNA: TGCAGTGCCGAGCGGGGTAATGAGCAGTTCTTC.

The chain couples TRBV2 to TRBJ1-1; tentative D call: TRBD1 (6 bases). The germline V gene encodes CDR1 SNHLY and CDR2 FYNNEI. V dropped 7 bases and J dropped 3 bases, with 15 bases sitting between them. This CDR3 is 14 amino acids long. The CDR3 here is CASNPFGQYTEAFF. The DNA for the CDR3 is TGTGCCAGCAATCCCTTTGGACAGTACACTGAAGCTTTCTTT. The variable domain in full, with the rest retrieved from reference TRBV2 and TRBJ1-1, is EPEVTQTPSHQVTQMGQEVILRCVPISNHLYFYWYRQILGQKVEFLVSFYNNEISEKSEIFDDQFSVERPDGSNFTLKIRSTKLEDSAMYFCASNPFGQYTEAFFGQGTRLTVV.

The chain couples TRBV5-8 to TRBJ1-2; 7 bases match TRBD1. The CDR3 is 14 amino acids. Germline V gives CDR1 SGHTS, CDR2 YDEGEE. V was clipped by 1 base and J by 4 bases; unmatched bases: 4. CDR3 sequence: CASSLIQGFYGYTF. The DNA of the CDR3 is TGTGCCAGCAGCTTGATACAGGGGTTCTATGGCTACACCTTC.

The chain combines TRBV4-2 with TRBJ1-1; D unclear. Trimming took 1 base from V and 4 from J, leaving 4 bases between them. Germline lookup yields CDR1 LGHNA and CDR2 YNFKEQ. CDR3 length: 12 amino acids. The CDR3 DNA sequence: TGTGCCAGCAGCCAAGGGAGCACTGAAGCTTTCTTT. Translated: CASSQGSTEAFF.

Comments on this clone: One junction end does not reproduce the germline sequence, and a read error may be involved. V usage is TRBV7-9 and J usage is TRBJ1-1; weak D call: TRBD1 (6 bases). Germline V CDR1 and CDR2: SEHNR, FQNEAQ (reference sequence). CDR3 size: 13 residues. The CDR3 sequence is CSSRQTGDTEAFF. The CDR3 DNA reads TGTTCCAGCAGACAGACAGGCGACACTGAAGCTTTCTTT.